The 24 T cell receptor beta chains below were found in one sample sequenced in a study of identical twins. MiXCR was run by TCRdb on the 5' RACE reads, yielding one entry per CDR3 protein. The data contain about 520,000 distinct CDR3 sequences, under 25% of them singletons. The sample also formed part of further work on T cells expressing NK-cell markers.

Specimen: CD4+ T cells sorted from blood. The receptors shown here come from a woman aged 18-30 years in good health.

The chain uses TRBV7-8 and TRBJ1-1, with a weak D call TRBD1 (5 bases). The CDR3 runs 11 residues. The V end was cut by 4 bases, the J end by 10 bases, with 10 bases between. The germline V gene encodes CDR1 SGHVS and CDR2 FQNEAQ. CDR3 nucleotide sequence: TGTGCCAGCAGCTCCTCGGACACAGCTTTCTTT. This codes for CASSSSDTAFF.

This clonotype was recorded a few times. This chain joins TRBV18 and TRBJ2-1; 11 bases align to TRBD2. Germline-derived CDR1 and CDR2 are KGHSH and LQKENI. V gave up 3 bases and J gave up 1 base; unmatched junction bases: 5. This CDR3 is 17 amino acids long. The CDR3 sequence: CASSPASGRPSYNEQFF. The CDR3 DNA sequence: TGTGCCAGCTCACCGGCTAGCGGGAGGCCTTCCTACAATGAGCAGTTCTTC.

V and J are TRBV3-1 and TRBJ1-2, with D uncertain. V gave up 4 bases and J gave up 6 bases, with 15 bases separating them. Germline V gene data show CDR1 as LGHDT and CDR2 as YNNKEL (reference sequence). CDR3 length: 14 amino acids. The DNA of the CDR3 is TGTGCCAGCAGCCCTGGGTGGCAGCCCCATGGCTACACCTTC. This codes for CASSPGWQPHGYTF.

This clonotype has a handful of counts. The rearrangement joins TRBV20-1 to TRBJ2-1, with TRBD2 matching over 8 bases. This CDR3 is built from 16 residues. The J segment lost 5 bases and the V segment lost 5 bases, leaving 14 bases of the junction unmatched. Germline CDR1 DFQATT, CDR2 SNEGSKA (reference sequence). The CDR3 reads CSASELKRGQNNEQFF. DNA for the CDR3: TGCAGTGCTTCCGAGCTCAAGCGGGGGCAGAACAATGAGCAGTTCTTC.

The J gene is TRBJ2-3, the V gene TRBV4-3; tentative D call: TRBD1 (6 bases). The CDR3 spans 15 residues. V dropped 0 bases and J dropped 6 bases, with 13 bases sitting between them. Germline CDR1 is LGHNA and CDR2 is YSLEER. The CDR3 region is CASSQESGVGDTQYF. Here the CDR3 DNA reads TGCGCCAGCAGCCAAGAATCAGGGGTCGGGGATACGCAGTATTTT.

This clonotype was picked up a small number of times. V usage is TRBV12-3 or TRBV12-4 and J usage is TRBJ2-3, with TRBD1 matching over 9 bases. The CDR3 is 14 amino acids. The ends lost 5 bases at V and 5 bases at J; junction bases unmatched: 5. CDR3: CASSMRTGEDTQYF. CDR3 DNA: TGTGCCAGCAGTATGCGGACAGGGGAAGATACGCAGTATTTT.

The sample holds one count of this clonotype. V and J are TRBV21-1 and TRBJ2-4; the table's D call, TRBD2, has no DNA check behind it. TRBV21-1 is classified as a pseudogene. This CDR3 spans 20 amino acids. CDR3 amino acids: CASSKEYRDRPVWAKNIQYF. For the CDR3, the DNA is TGTGCCAGCAGCAAAGAGTACCGGGACCGGCCTGTATGGGCCAAAAACATTCAGTACTTC.

The V gene is TRBV10-3, the J gene TRBJ1-3; weak D call: TRBD1 (5 bases). Germline lookup yields CDR1 ENHRY and CDR2 SYGVKD. Trimming pared 10 bases from V and 2 bases from J, leaving 12 bases between. This CDR3 region has 13 residues. The CDR3 region has the DNA TGTGCCAGCCAACCGGGACCTGGAAACACCATATATTTT. Translating gives CASQPGPGNTIYF.

This clonotype was counted ten times or more. The CDR3 loop is CASSLGNTGFYGYTF. The DNA of the CDR3 is TGTGCCAGCAGTTTAGGAAATACAGGATTTTATGGCTACACCTTC. J is TRBJ1-2 and V is TRBV12-3 or TRBV12-4, with D perhaps TRBD1 (5 bases). Trimming took 1 base from V and 5 from J, leaving 14 bases between them. This CDR3 has 15 residues.

In this sample, this clonotype turned up a few times. The genes are TRBV3-1 and TRBJ1-2; no firm D call. V lost 5 bases and J 5 bases, leaving 15 bases between the germline ends. Germline V gene data show CDR1 as LGHDT and CDR2 as YNNKEL (reference sequence). This CDR3 region has 14 residues. The CDR3 DNA is TGTGCCAGCAGCAAGAGATTAGCCGATTATGGCTACACCTTC. Translation: CASSKRLADYGYTF.

This sequence joins TRBV2 and TRBJ1-6; weak D call: TRBD1 (5 bases). Germline V lookup: CDR1 SNHLY, CDR2 FYNNEI. With 0 bases removed from V and 1 base from J, the gap between germline ends came to 7 bases. CDR3 length: 16 amino acids. Here the CDR3 reads CASSEAGGSYNSPLHF. For the CDR3, the DNA is TGTGCCAGCAGTGAAGCTGGGGGATCCTATAATTCACCCCTCCACTTT.

The chain is built from TRBV6-1 and TRBJ1-1, with unresolved D. The CDR3 sequence is 13 residues long. The germline CDR1 and CDR2 sequences are MNHNS and SASEGT. The V gene lost 5 bases and the J gene lost 2 bases, with 9 bases spanning the gap. The CDR3 nucleotides are TGTGCCAGCAGTCCTAACAGAAACACTGAAGCTTTCTTT. This sequence encodes CASSPNRNTEAFF.

This clonotype has just one count. This sequence joins TRBV5-1 and TRBJ1-2; TRBD1 is a possible D gene (6 bases). This CDR3 has 14 amino acids. The germline CDR1 and CDR2 sequences are SGHRS and YFSETQ. V was pared by 2 bases and J by 5 bases, with 13 bases between. The CDR3 DNA reads TGCGCCAGCAGCTTAACAGGGATTGATTATGGCTACACCTTC. Encoded protein: CASSLTGIDYGYTF.

V usage is TRBV5-6 and J usage is TRBJ1-6; 7 nucleotides line up with TRBD1. This CDR3 is 14 amino acids long. CDR1 and CDR2 (germline): SGHDT, YYEEEE. The J segment lost 7 bases and the V segment lost 3 bases, leaving 4 bases of the junction unmatched. The CDR3, as DNA: TGTGCCAGCAGCTACCCAGGGGGGAATTCACCCCTCCACTTT. Amino acid sequence: CASSYPGGNSPLHF.

The V and J genes are TRBV6-1 and TRBJ2-2; TRBD2 agrees at 7 bases. The V and J ends lost 5 bases and 2 bases, in that order; junction bases with no gene match: 8. Germline V gene sequence: CDR1 MNHNS, CDR2 SASEGT. The CDR3 contains 16 residues. The CDR3 here is CASSRGDYLNTGELFF. In DNA, the CDR3 is TGTGCCAGCAGTAGAGGGGACTACCTCAACACCGGGGAGCTGTTTTTT.

In DNA form, the CDR3 reads TGCGCCAGCAGCACACGGACAGCTAGTTACTCCTACGAGCAGTACTTC. As protein: CASSTRTASYSYEQYF. This chain uses TRBV5-1 with TRBJ2-7, with D possibly matching TRBD1 (6 bases). Looked up from germline, CDR1 is SGHRS and CDR2 is YFSETQ. V dropped 4 bases and J dropped 0 bases, with 17 bases sitting between them. The CDR3 runs to 16 residues.

This clonotype showed up just a few times. The chain has TRBV7-2 and TRBJ2-7; D call uncertain. Germline CDR1 and CDR2: SGHTA and FQGNSA. Between the trimmed V and J ends, which lost 5 bases and 6 bases, there was a span of 14 bases. The CDR3 spans 13 residues. The CDR3 sequence: CASSQVRESEQYF. CDR3 nucleotides: TGTGCCAGCAGCCAGGTCCGAGAATCCGAGCAGTACTTC.

The chain recombines TRBV7-8 with TRBJ2-5, with no clear D. The CDR3 length is 16 residues. Trimming stripped 1 base from V and 4 bases from J, with 16 bases between. The germline CDR1 and CDR2 sequences are SGHVS and FQNEAQ. CDR3 nucleotide sequence: TGTGCCAGCAGCTTAGGAGTTCGGATGCGCGGAGAGACCCAGTACTTC. Translated, it gives CASSLGVRMRGETQYF.

The sample holds a few counts of this clonotype. The chain employs TRBV20-1 and TRBJ1-1; tentative D call: TRBD1 (5 bases). CDR3 size: 13 residues. Germline CDR1 DFQATT, CDR2 SNEGSKA (reference sequence). V gave up 4 bases and J gave up 0 bases, with 9 bases separating them. The CDR3 DNA follows: TGCAGTGCTACAAGGGACCTGAACACTGAAGCTTTCTTT. Amino acid sequence: CSATRDLNTEAFF.

The chain uses TRBV7-3 and TRBJ2-5, with 15 bases identical to TRBD2. The junction had 6 bases not matched to a gene; V was cut back by 5 bases and J by 5 bases. This CDR3 has 16 amino acids. Germline loops: CDR1 SGHTA, CDR2 FQGTGA. CDR3 nucleotides: TGTGCCAGCAGCCCGGGGACTAGCGGGGGGCGGGAGACCCAGTACTTC. Amino acid sequence: CASSPGTSGGRETQYF.

The genes are TRBV12-5 and TRBJ1-5; a weak D match, TRBD1 (5 bases). The germline CDR1 and CDR2 sequences are LGHNT and FRNRAP. The CDR3 spans 17 residues. V lost 7 bases and J 6 bases, leaving 25 bases between the germline ends. The CDR3 protein is CASAGDLRLGLSQPQHF. The CDR3 bases are TGTGCTAGTGCTGGGGATTTGAGGTTGGGACTTAGTCAGCCCCAGCATTTT.

This clonotype turned up a few times. This sequence joins TRBV5-1 and TRBJ1-1; TRBD1 matches 8 bases. The CDR3 is made up of 14 amino acids. Germline loops: CDR1 SGHRS, CDR2 YFSETQ. The junction had 2 bases not matched to a gene; V was cut back by 1 base and J by 3 bases. The DNA of the CDR3 is TGCGCCAGCAGCTTGACGGGACAGGACACTGAAGCTTTCTTT. This encodes CASSLTGQDTEAFF.

The rearrangement joins TRBV3-1 to TRBJ1-2; the D gene is possibly TRBD1 (5 bases). The CDR3 is 14 residues long. Per the germline V gene, CDR1 is LGHDT and CDR2 is YNNKEL (reference sequence). V gave up 6 bases and J gave up 4 bases, with 15 bases separating them. The CDR3 protein is CASRPAGTVYGYTF. CDR3 in DNA: TGTGCCAGCAGACCAGCCGGGACCGTCTATGGCTACACCTTC.

This clonotype turned up a few times. The chain carries TRBV2 and TRBJ1-2; maybe TRBD1 (5 bases). The V gene lost 8 bases and the J gene lost 4 bases, with 20 bases spanning the gap. CDR1 and CDR2 (germline): SNHLY, FYNNEI. The CDR3 has 15 residues. In nucleotides, the CDR3 is TGTGCCAGCCGGTCGGGGAGGGACGAGCCCTATGGCTACACCTTC. Its protein is CASRSGRDEPYGYTF.